This T cell receptor (beta chain) was recovered during a study of blood T cell repertoires in COVID-19. The overall study: The United States, Italy and Spain supplied acute and convalescent COVID-19 samples. The cDNA or gDNA used as material had been derived from T cells, B-cell-depleted T cells, or PBMCs.

Per the original methods: Amplification from reference gene primers served as the basis for estimated nucleated cell counts. TCRdb's copy holds only in-frame clones and misses some; the assay was immunoSEQ multiplex PCR. That table supplies the V and J calls and clone size; D and trimming were determined from the DNA. The repertoire consists of hundreds of thousands of clones, with around 90% occurring once and the leading ten covering about 6%. Participants' own reports of clinical history determined their cohort assignment. The germline V and J ends were trimmed by 1 base and 1 base, with 13 bases remaining between them. CDR1 LNHDA and CDR2 SQIVND come from the germline V gene (reference sequence). The CDR3 is made up of 16 amino acids.

This clonotype originated in a woman aged 25 to 45 with acute COVID-19. V and J are TRBV19 and TRBJ1-2; D ambiguous. The sequenced sample consisted of PBMCs or T cells enriched from blood (not recorded which). CDR3 nucleotide sequence: TGTGCCAGTAGTATAGTCGCGGGGTTGGGTAACTATGGCTACACCTTC. It translates to CASSIVAGLGNYGYTF.